The T cell receptor (beta chain) described here comes from a study of beta chain features in type 1 diabetes (dated by TCRdb to about 2018). At the level of the whole study: Mean age, gender distribution, total cell number and subset yield were not different between patients and healthy donors. A total of roughly 99 million sorted cells were examined across all samples, and the number of cells per subset was strongly correlated with RNA yield. The study compared the TCRB repertoires of sorted circulating CD4+ T cell subsets in recently diagnosed type 1 diabetes patients with those in matched healthy donors. Regulatory and stem cell-like memory subsets were isolated from only 8 patients and roughly eight healthy donors, whereas naive and central memory subsets came from all 28 donors.

A single peripheral blood draw of about 120 mL on average was collected from each donor into heparinised tubes. Using a panel that included CD45RO, CCR7, CD25, CD127, CD95 and CD27, naive, central memory, regulatory and stem cell-like memory CD4+ T cells were sorted on a BD FACSAria II. Every sorted population had a purity above 95%. PBMCs were isolated immediately by Lymphoprep density gradient centrifugation and stained directly without culture. So that batch effects would be minimized, each experiment stained and sorted samples in pairs, pairing one healthy donor with one patient. In regard to this clone: Its binding antigen is unknown. Base-call qualities are not available, and no considerably larger clone is one nucleotide away.

The entire isolated RNA was reverse transcribed using the High Capacity cDNA Reverse Transcription Kit, and thus expressed TCRB transcripts were sequenced. Deep immunoSEQ sequencing was performed on naive, central memory and regulatory T cell samples, with an average of about 3.6 million total reads per sample. After sorted cells were lysed in RLT buffer, RNA was extracted with DNase-treated RNeasy Micro or Mini kits, with the choice depending on cell number. To prevent cross-contamination, every cell subset was processed on its own, while patient and healthy donor samples were processed together. The immunoSEQ multiplex PCR was used to amplify TCRB sequences from cDNA, generating 87-bp fragments that spanned the CDR3 region. Sequencing of the amplicons was done on the Illumina HiSeq platform. In the authors' own workflow: PCR bias was computationally corrected using synthetic template baselines, reads within Hamming distance 2 were collapsed, and singletons that could not be merged were discarded. Reads were aligned against IMGT to assign V, D and J genes, CDR3 length and insertions or deletions at six rearrangement sites. Within each subset, clonotype counts were normalized to sorted cell number, and only after that were true diversity and Gini coefficients computed with the tcR R package. Repertoire sharing was quantified using the overlap coefficient calculated on TCRB nucleotide sequences. Out-of-frame TCRB sequences from naive cells were analyzed to stand in for the pre-selection repertoire. Imported from immuneACCESS, the table was reduced by TCRdb to in-frame sequences with V and J called. These copies leave out some clones; in studies compared against another copy, an unresolved V gene accounts for under half, and the cause of the remainder is not known. V and J calls and clone size come straight from that table; D and trimming were deduced from the DNA. The sample table holds approximately 200,000 clones, of which over 9.5% were seen once. The ten largest make up just under 0.035% of the sample.

Broad study findings and their caveats: PCR may preferentially amplify shorter templates, but because patient and control samples were amplified and corrected together, any resulting skew would affect both groups equally. Naive, central memory and regulatory TCRB repertoires appeared more similar among patients than among healthy donors. Fewer insertions and more nucleotide deletions at VDJ recombination sites were observed in patients with type 1 diabetes, implying thymic rearrangement abnormalities. Because cDNA was sequenced instead of genomic DNA, activated cells with high expression could be over-represented, although the groups did not differ in activation or CD3 levels. A moderate but significant shortening of TCRB CDR3 length was observed in type 1 diabetes patients in all four CD4+ subsets. HLA sub-analyses involved small numbers of individuals, so any influence of HLA type on TCRB rearrangement remained unresolved.

The germline V gene (reference sequence) gives CDR1 as GTSNPN and CDR2 as SVGIG. The germline V and J ends show losses of 4 bases and 0 bases respectively, and no gene match explains 5 bases of the junction. The CDR3 spans 14 residues, from the cysteine through the phenylalanine. Of all the DNA, just the CDR3 is kept, 42 bases in frame from base 1. The sequenced material came from naive CD4+ T cells from blood. The sample's cell subset or site, from its label and the paper: true naive CD4+ T cells. Recombination joined TRBV30 with TRBJ1-1, with 7 junctional bases fitting TRBD1. This clonotype originated in a woman under 30 in good health. The CDR3 region reads CAWTGGPMNTEAFF. The sequenced DNA: TGTGCCTGGACAGGGGGTCCCATGAACACTGAAGCTTTCTTT.